The 10 T cell receptor beta chains below were found in one sample sequenced in a study of shared clonotypes between healthy human individuals. Repertoires were generated with immunoSEQ multiplex PCR, while TCRdb's copy carries only in-frame clones and drops some. This table has 1.5 million to 2.5 million clones, less than 95% appearing once. It was CD45RO-negative cells, positively selected for CCR7, that made up naive CD8 cells, with terminally differentiated effector memory CD45RA+ cells excluded. Source material: naive CD8+ T cells sorted from blood. Source of these receptors: a man aged 18-30 years in good health.

This chain links TRBV6-5 with TRBJ1-1; D gene unclear. CDR1 and CDR2 from the germline V gene are MNHEY and SVGAGI. The CDR3 is made up of 15 amino acids. With 1 base removed from V and 2 bases from J, the gap between germline ends came to 11 bases. The DNA of the CDR3 is TGTGCCAGCAGTTACTTCCAAAACTATAACACTGAAGCTTTCTTT. The encoded protein is CASSYFQNYNTEAFF.

The genes are TRBV28 and TRBJ1-5; TRBD1 is a possible D gene (5 bases). The CDR3 covers 14 residues. The ends were cut back, 8 bases at V and 3 bases at J, with 14 bases in the middle. Germline loops: CDR1 MDHEN, CDR2 SYDVKM. CDR3 protein: CASVDRIFNQPQHF. DNA of the CDR3: TGTGCCAGCGTCGACAGAATATTCAATCAGCCCCAGCATTTT.

The genes are TRBV4-1 and TRBJ2-7; D is undetermined. CDR3 size: 16 residues. From germline, CDR1 is MGHRA and CDR2 YSYEKL. Deletions cut 0 bases from V and 2 bases from J, with 14 bases between. In DNA, the CDR3 is TGCGCCAGCAGCCAAGATGAAAGGACCGGTACCTACGAGCAGTACTTC. Translating gives CASSQDERTGTYEQYF.

In regard to this clone: Other DNA sequences in this specimen translate into the identical CDR3. The V gene is TRBV28, the J gene TRBJ2-5, with D maybe TRBD2 (6 bases). The ends were cut back, 5 bases at V and 1 base at J, with 11 bases in the middle. The CDR3 has 14 residues. Germline lookup yields CDR1 MDHEN and CDR2 SYDVKM. CDR3 nucleotide sequence: TGTGCCAGCAGTCTTAGGGGAGGCCAAGAGACCCAGTACTTC. Translation gives CASSLRGGQETQYF. Together with reference TRBV28 and TRBJ2-5, the CDR3 gives the full variable domain: DVKVTQSSRYLVKRTGEKVFLECVQDMDHENMFWYRQDPGLGLRLIYFSYDVKMKEKGDIPEGYSVSREKKERFSLILESASTNQTSMYLCASSLRGGQETQYFGPGTRLLVL.

The CDR3 reads CASSFVGAGQPQHF. CDR3 nucleotides: TGTGCCAGCAGTTTTGTGGGCGCGGGTCAGCCCCAGCATTTT. The chain joins TRBV27 to TRBJ1-5; unclear D gene. The CDR3 spans 14 residues. Trimming took off 3 bases at V and 6 bases at J, with 12 bases between the two ends. From germline, CDR1 is MNHEY and CDR2 SMNVEV (reference sequence).

The V call is TRBV19, the J call TRBJ2-6; 8 nucleotides line up with TRBD1. There are 17 residues in the CDR3. V gave up 5 bases and J gave up 2 bases; unmatched junction bases: 8. Germline CDR1 reads LNHDA; CDR2 reads SQIVND (reference sequence). The CDR3 protein is CASSDPWTGTGANVLTF. The CDR3 DNA reads as TGTGCCAGTAGTGACCCCTGGACAGGGACTGGGGCCAACGTCCTGACTTTC.

Turning to this clone: The same CDR3 is also encoded by other DNA sequences in this sample. The V and J genes are TRBV27 and TRBJ1-5; tentative D call: TRBD1 (5 bases). The CDR3 sequence is 13 residues long. The germline V gene encodes CDR1 MNHEY and CDR2 SMNVEV (reference sequence). V was clipped by 2 bases and J by 6 bases, with 8 bases between them. This CDR3 is CASSLRGGQPQHF. In DNA, the CDR3 is TGTGCCAGCAGTTTAAGGGGTGGTCAGCCCCAGCATTTT.

The rearrangement joins TRBV6-6 to TRBJ2-7; no clear D gene. Trimming shortened V by 6 bases and J by 5 bases, and 17 bases separated the two germline ends. In germline, CDR1 is MNHNY, CDR2 SVGAGI (reference sequence). There are 14 residues in the CDR3. The CDR3 DNA sequence: TGTGCCAGCAGCCCAGATCCAGACGACGACGAGCAGTACTTC. Its protein is CASSPDPDDDEQYF.

This rearrangement joins TRBV7-8 to TRBJ2-1; TRBD2 is a possible D gene (5 bases). The CDR3 has 15 residues. The germline V gene encodes CDR1 SGHVS and CDR2 FQNEAQ. Trimming took off 1 base at V and 5 bases at J, with 12 bases between the two ends. Here the CDR3 DNA reads TGTGCCAGCAGCTTAGTATTAGAGGGAGACAATGAGCAGTTCTTC. The encoded protein is CASSLVLEGDNEQFF. The entire variable domain, with the rest obtained from reference TRBV7-8 and TRBJ2-1, is as follows: GAGVSQSPRYKVAKRGQDVALRCDPISGHVSLFWYQQALGQGPEFLTYFQNEAQLDKSGLPSDRFFAERPEGSVSTLKIQRTQQEDSAVYLCASSLVLEGDNEQFFGPGTRLTVL.

The rearrangement uses TRBV7-8 and TRBJ2-2; a possible D gene is TRBD1 (5 bases). The CDR3 covers 15 residues. Trimming stripped 3 bases from V and 1 base from J, with 9 bases between. Germline CDR1 and CDR2: SGHVS and FQNEAQ. CDR3 loop: CASSLPRENTGELFF. The CDR3, as DNA: TGTGCCAGCAGCTTGCCCAGGGAGAACACCGGGGAGCTGTTTTTT.